One sample yielded the 30 T cell receptor beta chains listed below, sequenced in a study of blood T cell repertoires in COVID-19. Sequencing used immunoSEQ multiplex PCR; TCRdb keeps in-frame clones, though not all of them. This table holds 150,000 to 200,000 clones, roughly 89% found once. The sample taken for sequencing was peripheral blood. These receptors originate from a woman in her seventies with COVID-19, enrolled during active disease.

The chain carries TRBV9 and TRBJ1-1, with a tentative D call TRBD1 (6 bases). Trimming took 4 bases from V and 0 from J, leaving 13 bases between them. This CDR3 spans 15 amino acids. Germline lookup yields CDR1 SGDLS and CDR2 YYNGEE. The CDR3 DNA sequence: TGTGCCAGCAGCCCCCACAGGGCCATGAACACTGAAGCTTTCTTT. Its translation is CASSPHRAMNTEAFF. Full variable domain (remainder filled in from reference TRBV9 and TRBJ1-1): DSGVTQTPKHLITATGQRVTLRCSPRSGDLSVYWYQQSLDQGLQFLIQYYNGEERAKGNILERFSAQQFPDLHSELNLSSLELGDSALYFCASSPHRAMNTEAFFGQGTRLTVV.

This clone was found once. V and J are TRBV19 and TRBJ1-1, with unresolved D. Germline-derived CDR1 and CDR2 are LNHDA and SQIVND (reference sequence). V was trimmed by 6 bases and J by 1 base, leaving 12 bases between them. This CDR3 region has 14 residues. The CDR3 reads CASSSGWTNTEAFF. CDR3 bases: TGTGCCAGTAGCTCGGGGTGGACGAACACTGAAGCTTTCTTT.

The CDR3 spells CASSTIRNTEAFF. CDR3 DNA sequence: TGTGCCAGCAGTACGATCAGAAACACTGAAGCTTTCTTT. The chain combines TRBV7-8 with TRBJ1-1; D unclear. Trimming shortened V by 6 bases and J by 2 bases, and 10 bases separated the two germline ends. This CDR3 spans 13 amino acids. Germline loops: CDR1 SGHVS, CDR2 FQNEAQ.

The gene calls are TRBV19 and TRBJ1-1; TRBD1 aligns across 9 bases. The ends lost 4 bases at V and 7 bases at J; junction bases unmatched: 13. The CDR3 is 16 residues long. CDR1 is LNHDA, CDR2 SQIVND, per germline (reference sequence). This CDR3 is CASSTSPGTGTGEAFF. The CDR3 DNA reads as TGTGCCAGTAGTACAAGTCCCGGGACAGGGACTGGTGAAGCTTTCTTT.

The rearrangement joins TRBV24-1 to TRBJ1-5, with 9 bases matching TRBD1. Germline V gene sequence: CDR1 KGHDR, CDR2 SFDVKD. Trimming at V came to 4 bases and at J to 3 bases, leaving 3 bases not matched to a gene. The CDR3 has 15 residues. The chain's CDR3 is CATSETGGNNQPQHF. The CDR3, as DNA: TGTGCCACCAGTGAGACAGGGGGAAACAATCAGCCCCAGCATTTT.

The genes are TRBV19 and TRBJ2-5, with 7 bases fitting TRBD2. V shed 8 bases and J 2 bases; nucleotides not matched to a gene: 5. Germline V gene data show CDR1 as LNHDA and CDR2 as SQIVND (reference sequence). The CDR3 runs to 13 residues. CDR3 in DNA: TGTGCCAGTTCACGGGGGGATCAAGAGACCCAGTACTTC. It is translated as CASSRGDQETQYF.

The V call is TRBV5-1, the J call TRBJ2-5, with 8 bases identical to TRBD2. The trim removed 6 bases at V and 3 bases at J, leaving 7 bases unmatched. The CDR3 covers 14 residues. Germline-derived CDR1 and CDR2 are SGHRS and YFSETQ. CDR3 loop: CASTQIAGKETQYF. In DNA, the CDR3 is TGCGCCAGCACCCAAATAGCGGGAAAAGAGACCCAGTACTTC.

In DNA, the CDR3 is TGCGCCAGCAGCCCCGGCTCGGGTTCCTACGAGCAGTACTTC. It encodes CASSPGSGSYEQYF. V gene TRBV5-1 combines with J gene TRBJ2-7; D is unresolved. From germline, CDR1 is SGHRS and CDR2 YFSETQ. V dropped 4 bases and J dropped 1 base, with 12 bases sitting between them. The length of the CDR3 is 14 residues.

Only a few counts were recorded for this clone. The chain couples TRBV5-1 to TRBJ2-2; 7 nucleotides match TRBD1. The germline V gene has CDR1 SGHRS and CDR2 YFSETQ. Germline trimming cut 3 bases from V and 0 bases from J; bases unmatched to any gene: 2. The CDR3 has 15 residues. CDR3 in DNA: TGCGCCAGCAGCTGGGACAGATCGAACACCGGGGAGCTGTTTTTT. Translation: CASSWDRSNTGELFF.

This rearrangement joins TRBV28 to TRBJ1-1; D is unresolved. This CDR3 has 14 residues. Germline V gene sequence: CDR1 MDHEN, CDR2 SYDVKM. V was shortened by 3 bases and J by 5 bases, with 13 bases between the two germline ends. As DNA, the CDR3 is TGTGCCAGCAGTTTGGCGCGGTCCGGGACTGAAGCTTTCTTT. Encoded protein: CASSLARSGTEAFF.

The V gene is TRBV6-1, the J gene TRBJ1-2; D remains ambiguous. V lost 1 base and J lost 3, with 9 bases in between. Germline lookup yields CDR1 MNHNS and CDR2 SASEGT. The CDR3 length is 14 residues. Here the CDR3 reads CASSEGEKYYGYTF. The CDR3 DNA sequence: TGTGCCAGCAGTGAAGGCGAGAAGTACTATGGCTACACCTTC.

The chain recombines TRBV6-2 or TRBV6-3 with TRBJ2-1; 7 bases fit TRBD1. With 2 bases clipped from V and 10 bases from J, the junction kept 8 bases outside the gene matches. Germline CDR1 and CDR2: MNHEY and SVGEGT. This CDR3 spans 14 amino acids. The CDR3 DNA follows: TGTGCCAGCAGTTACGCCGACAGGGCCAGGGAGCAGTTCTTC. As protein: CASSYADRAREQFF.

This clone was recorded a few times. The V gene is TRBV30, the J gene TRBJ1-4; 7 positions match TRBD1. With 5 bases clipped from V and 5 bases from J, the junction kept 5 bases outside the gene matches. This CDR3 is 13 amino acids long. CDR1 GTSNPN and CDR2 SVGIG come from the germline V gene (reference sequence). For the CDR3, the DNA is TGTGCCTGGGCCGGGACAGCAAATGAAAAACTGTTTTTT. Its translation: CAWAGTANEKLFF.

As concerns this clone: One junction end does not reproduce the germline sequence, and a read error may be involved. This chain uses TRBV28 with TRBJ1-2, with 7 bases matching TRBD1. Germline CDR1 MDHEN, CDR2 SYDVKM. The CDR3 length is 15 residues. DNA of the CDR3: TGTGCCAGCAGTTTGGGGGGACAGTTTTTTTGGGGCTCCACCTTC. Its protein product is CASSLGGQFFWGSTF.

The rearrangement links TRBV7-2 to TRBJ1-4; a weak D match, TRBD1 (6 bases). Germline values: CDR1 SGHTA, CDR2 FQGNSA. V was cut by 1 base and J by 0 bases, with 15 bases left in between. This CDR3 is built from 18 residues. CDR3 in DNA: TGTGCCAGCAGCTTAGGAAGGCTTAAGGGGGCAACTAATGAAAAACTGTTTTTT. This encodes CASSLGRLKGATNEKLFF.

This sequence joins TRBV12-3 or TRBV12-4 and TRBJ1-1, with unresolved D. This CDR3 has 13 amino acids. V was trimmed by 5 bases and J by 1 base, leaving 8 bases between them. CDR3 protein: CASSRSRNTEAFF. DNA of the CDR3: TGTGCCAGCAGTCGAAGTAGGAACACTGAAGCTTTCTTT.

The CDR3 region is CATSDKPVGEQFF. The CDR3 region has the DNA TGTGCCACATCGGACAAACCCGTGGGGGAGCAGTTCTTC. V gene TRBV19 combines with J gene TRBJ2-1, with D perhaps matching TRBD1 (5 bases). The ends were cut back, 10 bases at V and 10 bases at J, with 20 bases in the middle. This CDR3 has 13 residues. Per germline, CDR1 LNHDA and CDR2 SQIVND (reference sequence).

The V and J genes are TRBV27 and TRBJ1-2, with D tentatively TRBD1 (6 bases). V was cut by 7 bases and J by 5 bases, with 14 bases left in between. CDR1 and CDR2 from the germline V gene are MNHEY and SMNVEV (reference sequence). The length of the CDR3 is 13 residues. The CDR3 spells CASTTGTSYGYTF. CDR3 nucleotide sequence: TGTGCCAGCACCACAGGGACATCGTATGGCTACACCTTC.

This chain uses TRBV19 with TRBJ2-5; TRBD1 matches at 8 bases. This CDR3 has 15 residues. Germline V gene sequence: CDR1 LNHDA, CDR2 SQIVND (reference sequence). Trimming took 5 bases from V and 5 from J; bases not matched to a gene: 10. The CDR3 region is CASSLGQGREETQYF. Written as DNA, the CDR3 is TGTGCCAGTAGTCTTGGACAGGGACGTGAGGAGACCCAGTACTTC.

The chain uses TRBV25-1 and TRBJ2-2; TRBD1 agrees at 9 bases. J was trimmed by 3 bases and V by 3 bases; bases with no gene match: 2. Germline-derived CDR1 and CDR2 are MGHDK and SYGVNS. This CDR3 region has 15 residues. Written as DNA, the CDR3 is TGTGCCAGCAGTGAGGGACAGGGCCACACCGGGGAGCTGTTTTTT. It yields the protein CASSEGQGHTGELFF.

This clone was picked up a small number of times. V gene TRBV29-1 combines with J gene TRBJ1-2; D may be TRBD1 (6 bases). This CDR3 comprises 11 residues. The ends were cut back, 5 bases at V and 3 bases at J, with 7 bases in the middle. The germline CDR1 and CDR2 sequences are SQVTM and ANQGSEA. The CDR3 loop reads CSVYRDYGYTF. CDR3 nucleotides: TGCAGCGTTTACAGGGACTATGGCTACACCTTC. Complete variable domain (other parts from reference TRBV29-1 and TRBJ1-2): SAVISQKPSRDICQRGTSLTIQCQVDSQVTMMFWYRQQPGQSLTLIATANQGSEATYESGFVIDKFPISRPNLTFSTLTVSNMSPEDSSIYLCSVYRDYGYTFGSGTRLTVV.

This chain joins TRBV5-1 and TRBJ2-1, with D perhaps TRBD2 (5 bases). V lost 4 bases to trimming and J lost 2 bases, with 13 bases between them. CDR3 size: 15 residues. Germline V lookup: CDR1 SGHRS, CDR2 YFSETQ. The CDR3 coding sequence is TGCGCCAGCAGCGCGACTACACTACCCTACAATGAGCAGTTCTTC. Protein: CASSATTLPYNEQFF.

V and J are TRBV27 and TRBJ2-5; TRBD2 matches at 13 bases. Trimming at V came to 7 bases and at J to 4 bases, leaving 6 bases not matched to a gene. Per the germline V gene, CDR1 is MNHEY and CDR2 is SMNVEV (reference sequence). This CDR3 spans 15 amino acids. In DNA form, the CDR3 reads TGTGCCAGCAAAAGACTAGCGGGAGGACTAGAGACCCAGTACTTC. Translation: CASKRLAGGLETQYF.

The V gene is TRBV5-1, the J gene TRBJ2-2; TRBD2 agrees at 10 bases. The ends lost 2 bases at V and 3 bases at J; junction bases unmatched: 1. CDR1 and CDR2 from the germline V gene are SGHRS and YFSETQ. This CDR3 is 15 amino acids long. The CDR3 nucleotides read TGCGCCAGCAGCTTAGCGGGAGGGGACACCGGGGAGCTGTTTTTT. Protein product: CASSLAGGDTGELFF.

The V and J genes are TRBV5-1 and TRBJ2-3; 11 bases map to TRBD2. Trimming took 1 base from V and 5 from J; bases not matched to a gene: 3. CDR1 and CDR2 from the germline V gene are SGHRS and YFSETQ. The CDR3 runs to 15 residues. The CDR3 region has the DNA TGCGCCAGCAGCTTGACTAGCGGGGGTGGAGATACGCAGTATTTT. Translating it yields CASSLTSGGGDTQYF.

The gene calls are TRBV7-9 and TRBJ2-1; 7 positions match TRBD2. Germline V gene sequence: CDR1 SEHNR, CDR2 FQNEAQ (reference sequence). Unmatched junction bases numbered 4, after V lost 1 base and J lost 7 bases. CDR3 size: 14 residues. CDR3 amino acids: CASSLGREWNEQFF. The CDR3 nucleotides read TGTGCCAGCAGCTTAGGGCGGGAGTGGAATGAGCAGTTCTTC.

This rearrangement joins TRBV28 to TRBJ2-7; tentatively, D is TRBD1 (6 bases). Germline V lookup: CDR1 MDHEN, CDR2 SYDVKM. The CDR3 is 17 residues long. The V and J ends lost 6 bases and 0 bases respectively, with 21 bases between them. The CDR3 here is CASSHWGTRTSSYEQYF. The CDR3 DNA reads TGTGCCAGCAGCCACTGGGGGACAAGGACAAGCTCCTACGAGCAGTACTTC.

This clone was observed a single time. The chain combines TRBV10-3 with TRBJ1-5; 9 positions agree with TRBD1. CDR3 length: 13 residues. V trimming: 5 bases; J trimming: 5 bases; junction bases outside the gene matches: 1. Germline CDR1 reads ENHRY; CDR2 reads SYGVKD. CDR3 sequence: CAISRQGDQPQHF. The DNA of the CDR3 is TGTGCCATCAGTCGACAGGGGGATCAGCCCCAGCATTTT.

There are a few counts of this clone. The chain combines TRBV6-5 with TRBJ1-5; 9 positions match TRBD1. V lost 5 bases, J lost 1 base, and 3 bases stayed unmatched. Germline assignment: CDR1 MNHEY and CDR2 SVGAGI. The CDR3 is 15 amino acids. The DNA for the CDR3 is TGTGCCAGCAGTAACGACAGGGGGAGCAATCAGCCCCAGCATTTT. The encoded protein is CASSNDRGSNQPQHF.

This clone was picked up one time. V is TRBV7-6 and J is TRBJ2-2; the D is unclear. V was pared by 5 bases and J by 4 bases, with 14 bases between. The CDR3 has 15 residues. CDR1 is SGHVS and CDR2 is FNYEAQ in the germline V gene. This CDR3 is CASSPLTWSTGELFF. CDR3 in DNA: TGTGCCAGCAGCCCGTTAACATGGAGCACCGGGGAGCTGTTTTTT.